A single sample is the source of the 11 T cell receptor beta chains below, sequenced in a study of cytomegalovirus exposure and HLA in healthy donors. In the PCR, 60 Vbeta and 13 Jbeta primers were used. Clones were sequenced by immunoSEQ multiplex PCR, and TCRdb holds only the in-frame ones, with some missing. The sample has 200,000 or so clones, under 85% seen once. The sample taken for sequencing was PBMCs. These receptors were obtained from a man between 50 and 59 years old in good health and CMV-seronegative.

This clone was detected once. The chain joins TRBV4-2 to TRBJ2-7, with D possibly being TRBD1 (5 bases). The CDR3 has 13 residues. V gave up 1 base and J gave up 3 bases, with 7 bases separating them. Germline V gene data show CDR1 as LGHNA and CDR2 as YNFKEQ. CDR3 sequence: CASSQVRGYEQYF. CDR3 nucleotides: TGTGCCAGCAGCCAAGTTAGGGGCTACGAGCAGTACTTC.

This clone was counted a single time. V is TRBV11-1 and J is TRBJ1-1, with 11 bases matching TRBD1. The CDR3 totals 14 residues. The germline V gene encodes CDR1 SGHAT and CDR2 FQDESV (reference sequence). The trim removed 3 bases at V and 4 bases at J, leaving 1 base unmatched. The DNA for the CDR3 is TGTGCCAGCAGCTTGGACAGGGGGCTCACTGAAGCTTTCTTT. Amino acid sequence: CASSLDRGLTEAFF.

This clone has a single count. This chain uses TRBV6-5 with TRBJ2-5; no firm D call. The CDR3 loop spans 13 amino acids. V gave up 6 bases and J gave up 2 bases, with 10 bases separating them. Germline V gives CDR1 MNHEY, CDR2 SVGAGI. CDR3 residues: CASSPAGQETQYF. The CDR3 region has the DNA TGTGCCAGCAGCCCTGCCGGGCAAGAGACCCAGTACTTC.

The V call is TRBV6-4, the J call TRBJ2-3; maybe TRBD1 (6 bases). The CDR3 totals 13 residues. Germline loops: CDR1 MRHNA, CDR2 SNTAGT. V was clipped by 3 bases and J by 3 bases, with 7 bases between them. In DNA, the CDR3 is TGTGCCAGCAGTGAAGGGGGAACAGATACGCAGTATTTT. Translated, it gives CASSEGGTDTQYF.

The rearrangement joins TRBV4-1 to TRBJ2-5, with 10 bases that match TRBD1. CDR3 length: 18 amino acids. Germline V CDR1 and CDR2: MGHRA, YSYEKL. V shed 1 base, J shed 0 bases, and the junction held 8 bases outside the gene matches. CDR3 region: CASSQGDRGPGYQETQYF. As DNA, the CDR3 is TGCGCCAGCAGCCAAGGAGACAGGGGGCCGGGGTACCAAGAGACCCAGTACTTC.

Written as DNA, the CDR3 is TGTGCCAGCAGCATCTTAGAGGGACAGGGAATCTCTGGAAACACCATATATTTT. This translates into CASSILEGQGISGNTIYF. The chain has TRBV9 and TRBJ1-3, with TRBD1 matching over 9 bases. The CDR3 length is 18 residues. V shed 4 bases and J 0 bases; nucleotides not matched to a gene: 11. Per germline, CDR1 SGDLS and CDR2 YYNGEE.

In its sample, this clone was seen once. The rearrangement joins TRBV19 to TRBJ1-2; D perhaps matches TRBD1 (5 bases). The germline V gene has CDR1 LNHDA and CDR2 SQIVND (reference sequence). The CDR3 is made up of 15 amino acids. The V gene lost 6 bases and the J gene lost 4 bases, with 18 bases spanning the gap. CDR3 in amino acids: CASRPPWGGAYGYTF. The CDR3 DNA sequence: TGTGCCAGTAGGCCCCCGTGGGGCGGTGCCTATGGCTACACCTTC.

This clone occurred a few times. The gene calls are TRBV6-6 and TRBJ2-2; D may be TRBD1 (6 bases). Per germline, CDR1 MNHNY and CDR2 SVGAGI (reference sequence). The CDR3 sequence is 14 residues long. Trimming stripped 6 bases from V and 5 bases from J, with 13 bases between. CDR3 loop: CASRNTGSTGELFF. The CDR3 nucleotides are TGTGCCAGCAGAAATACAGGGAGTACCGGGGAGCTGTTTTTT.

The gene calls are TRBV29-1 and TRBJ2-7; 8 bases agree with TRBD2. This CDR3 region has 14 residues. Germline lookup yields CDR1 SQVTM and CDR2 ANQGSEA. The ends lost 0 bases at V and 7 bases at J; junction bases unmatched: 8. The CDR3 DNA reads as TGCAGCGTTGAAGATACGGGAGGGCTACGAGAGCAGTACTTC. As protein: CSVEDTGGLREQYF.

This chain joins TRBV2 and TRBJ2-1, with TRBD2 matching over 10 bases. The CDR3 is made up of 16 amino acids. Germline CDR1 and CDR2: SNHLY and FYNNEI. With V trimmed by 2 bases and J by 4 bases, 5 bases remained unmatched. This CDR3 reads CASSEWPSGRYNEQFF. Written as DNA, the CDR3 is TGTGCCAGCAGTGAATGGCCTAGCGGGAGATACAATGAGCAGTTCTTC.

This chain joins TRBV7-8 and TRBJ1-1; TRBD1 agrees at 7 bases. The CDR3 is 17 amino acids. Germline CDR1 SGHVS, CDR2 FQNEAQ. V was clipped by 5 bases and J by 2 bases; unmatched bases: 14. CDR3 loop: CASSPGGHMGKNTEAFF. DNA of the CDR3: TGTGCCAGCAGCCCAGGGGGGCACATGGGAAAAAACACTGAAGCTTTCTTT.